The 18 T cell receptor beta chains in this list originate from one sample, sequenced in a study of blood T cell repertoires in COVID-19. The repertoire was sequenced with immunoSEQ multiplex PCR; TCRdb's copy has only in-frame clones and lacks some. This table holds 330,000 or so clones, more than 70% found once. Input material: PBMCs or T cells enriched from blood (not recorded which). The receptor source for this set is a woman aged 25-40 years who had been exposed to COVID-19.

V usage is TRBV13 and J usage is TRBJ2-1; TRBD2 might be the D (7 bases). Germline V gene lookup returns CDR1 PRHDT and CDR2 FYEKMQ (reference sequence). The ends were cut back, 5 bases at V and 1 base at J, with 12 bases in the middle. The CDR3 extends over 15 amino acids. CDR3 protein: CASSAGAISYNEQFF. The DNA of the CDR3 is TGTGCCAGCAGCGCGGGGGCTATTTCCTACAATGAGCAGTTCTTC.

This clone showed up just a few times. V and J are TRBV11-2 and TRBJ2-7, with TRBD2 matching over 13 bases. V was clipped by 5 bases and J by 2 bases; unmatched bases: 12. Looked up from germline, CDR1 is SGHAT and CDR2 is FQNNGV. The CDR3 sequence is 18 residues long. In nucleotides, the CDR3 is TGTGCCAGCAGCACGCGACTAGCGGGAGGCCTACTCGCCTACGAGCAGTACTTC. Residues: CASSTRLAGGLLAYEQYF.

V and J are TRBV5-6 and TRBJ1-2; 9 nucleotides align to TRBD1. Germline values: CDR1 SGHDT, CDR2 YYEEEE. There are 14 residues in the CDR3. V lost 5 bases to trimming and J lost 8 bases; unmatched junction nucleotides: 10. The CDR3 nucleotides are TGTGCCAGCAGGGACACAGGGGGCGCTTGGGGCTACACCTTC. The encoded protein is CASRDTGGAWGYTF.

The J gene is TRBJ1-4, the V gene TRBV18, with 9 nucleotides matching TRBD1. CDR1 is KGHSH, CDR2 LQKENI, per germline. The CDR3 extends over 15 amino acids. V lost 3 bases, J lost 5 bases, and 4 bases stayed unmatched. The CDR3 is CASSPGTGPNEKLFF. CDR3 DNA sequence: TGTGCCAGCTCACCCGGGACAGGGCCAAATGAAAAACTGTTTTTT.

V and J are TRBV19 and TRBJ2-5; 9 bases agree with TRBD1. With V trimmed by 4 bases and J by 5 bases, 14 bases remained unmatched. Per the germline V gene, CDR1 is LNHDA and CDR2 is SQIVND (reference sequence). The CDR3 sequence is 17 residues long. The CDR3 sequence is CASSRGQGSGSGETQYF. The CDR3 nucleotides read TGTGCCAGTAGTAGGGGACAGGGATCGGGTTCTGGGGAGACCCAGTACTTC.

The chain is built from TRBV18 and TRBJ2-7; weak D call: TRBD1 (6 bases). Germline CDR1 and CDR2: KGHSH and LQKENI. Trimming cost V 4 bases and J 3 bases, with 10 bases left between them. This CDR3 comprises 13 residues. The CDR3 nucleotides are TGTGCCAGCTCACAAGAGGACAGCTACGAGCAGTACTTC. Its translation is CASSQEDSYEQYF.

This sequence joins TRBV14 and TRBJ2-3; 7 bases match TRBD1. Trimming at V came to 0 bases and at J to 2 bases, leaving 11 bases not matched to a gene. The CDR3 runs to 18 residues. CDR1 SGHDN and CDR2 FVKESK come from the germline V gene. The CDR3, as DNA: TGTGCCAGCAGCCAAGATCGTATCCCCGGACAGGACACAGATACGCAGTATTTT. Translation: CASSQDRIPGQDTDTQYF. Together with reference TRBV14 and TRBJ2-3, the CDR3 gives the full variable domain: EAGVTQFPSHSVIEKGQTVTLRCDPISGHDNLYWYRRVMGKEIKFLLHFVKESKQDESGMPNNRFLAERTGGTYSTLKVQPAELEDSGVYFCASSQDRIPGQDTDTQYFGPGTRLTVL.

The J gene is TRBJ2-7, the V gene TRBV9, with 11 nucleotides matching TRBD2. This CDR3 is 16 amino acids long. CDR1 SGDLS and CDR2 YYNGEE come from the germline V gene. Trimming took 0 bases from V and 6 from J; bases not matched to a gene: 8. Here the CDR3 reads CASSVGGSGRATEQYF. CDR3 DNA sequence: TGTGCCAGCAGCGTAGGAGGTAGCGGGAGGGCGACCGAGCAGTACTTC.

This chain joins TRBV5-8 and TRBJ1-1; D gene uncertain. Germline assignment: CDR1 SGHTS and CDR2 YDEGEE. The V and J ends lost 4 bases and 2 bases respectively, with 12 bases between them. The CDR3 is 14 amino acids. DNA of the CDR3: TGTGCCAGCAGCCGAGATCAGGAAAACACTGAAGCTTTCTTT. It yields the protein CASSRDQENTEAFF.

The sample holds one count of this clone. This chain connects TRBV7-9 to TRBJ2-5; no definite D call. The CDR3 is 10 amino acids. Looked up from germline, CDR1 is SEHNR and CDR2 is FQNEAQ (reference sequence). The V end was cut by 10 bases, the J end by 5 bases, with 8 bases between. CDR3: CATGSETQYF. As DNA, the CDR3 is TGTGCCACCGGGTCGGAGACCCAGTACTTC.

The V gene is TRBV3-1 (or the pseudogene TRBV3-2), the J gene TRBJ2-1; 9 bases match TRBD2. CDR1 is LGHDT and CDR2 is YNNKEL in the germline V gene (reference sequence). V lost 0 bases and J lost 0; bases outside the gene matches: 3. This CDR3 comprises 17 residues. The CDR3 DNA is TGTGCCAGCAGCCAAGAAACTAGCGGGCACTCCTACAATGAGCAGTTCTTC. Its translation is CASSQETSGHSYNEQFF.

V usage is TRBV3-1 (or the pseudogene TRBV3-2) and J usage is TRBJ2-1, with a weak D call TRBD2 (6 bases). Trimming stripped 1 base from V and 4 bases from J, with 23 bases between. The CDR3 consists of 19 residues. Germline V gene sequence: CDR1 LGHDT, CDR2 YNNKEL (reference sequence). The CDR3 nucleotides read TGTGCCAGCAGCCAAGGAGAGGGGAGGAACAATCCGTTGTACAATGAGCAGTTCTTC. Translation: CASSQGEGRNNPLYNEQFF.

The V and J genes are TRBV3-1 (or the pseudogene TRBV3-2) and TRBJ1-6, with 12 bases that match TRBD1. The germline gives CDR1 LGHDT, CDR2 YNNKEL (reference sequence). Losses at the gene ends were 0 bases for V and 7 bases for J; bases not matched to a gene: 7. The CDR3 loop spans 18 amino acids. Here the CDR3 reads CASSQEKGQGARNSPLHF. CDR3 sequence (DNA): TGTGCCAGCAGCCAAGAAAAGGGACAGGGGGCGAGGAATTCACCCCTCCACTTT.

The chain carries TRBV5-4 and TRBJ1-1, with TRBD1 identical over 10 bases. The CDR3 contains 16 residues. Trimming at V came to 0 bases and at J to 3 bases, leaving 5 bases not matched to a gene. Germline CDR1 SGHNT, CDR2 YYREEE (reference sequence). The CDR3 region is CASSLGGQGLYTEAFF. The CDR3 nucleotides are TGTGCCAGCAGCTTGGGGGGACAGGGGCTCTACACTGAAGCTTTCTTT.

The chain joins TRBV10-2 to TRBJ2-6; 8 nucleotides line up with TRBD2. Germline CDR1 WSHSY, CDR2 SAAADI. This CDR3 is 17 amino acids long. J was trimmed by 1 base and V by 6 bases; bases with no gene match: 8. CDR3 coding DNA: TGCGCCAGCAGATGGCTAGCGGGTGGATCTGGGGCCAACGTCCTGACTTTC. Protein product: CASRWLAGGSGANVLTF.

The chain employs TRBV18 and TRBJ2-5; no firm D call. This CDR3 comprises 11 residues. The V and J ends lost 5 bases and 3 bases respectively, with 4 bases between them. Germline values: CDR1 KGHSH, CDR2 LQKENI. The DNA of the CDR3 is TGTGCCAGCTCATCCAAAGAGACCCAGTACTTC. Protein sequence: CASSSKETQYF.

V usage is TRBV6-5 and J usage is TRBJ1-1; maybe TRBD1 (5 bases). Between the trimmed V and J ends, which lost 6 bases and 7 bases, there was a span of 15 bases. Germline CDR1 and CDR2: MNHEY and SVGAGI. The CDR3 loop spans 13 amino acids. CDR3 sequence reads: CASSPRGEGEAFF. The CDR3 bases are TGTGCCAGCAGCCCCCGGGGGGAGGGTGAAGCTTTCTTT.

The V and J genes are TRBV9 and TRBJ1-3; 9 positions match TRBD1. Germline-derived CDR1 and CDR2 are SGDLS and YYNGEE. V was pared by 0 bases and J by 0 bases, with 4 bases of the junction left unmatched. This CDR3 comprises 17 residues. The CDR3 protein is CASSVAGTGNSGNTIYF. CDR3 coding DNA: TGTGCCAGCAGCGTAGCCGGGACAGGGAACTCTGGAAACACCATATATTTT.